This section outlines one T cell receptor beta chain sequence together with its context. From germline, CDR1 is ENHRY and CDR2 SYGVKD. The CDR3 is 17 residues long. J lost 4 bases, V lost 8 bases, and 16 bases had no gene match. Original processing notes: Counts of nucleated cells, estimated from reference gene primer amplification, were obtained. Profiled with immunoSEQ multiplex PCR; TCRdb holds only in-frame clones, not every one. The DNA gave D and trimming, while V, J and clone size come from that table. The sample contains over 200,000 clones, 80% to 90% of which appear only once. This sample was included in a study of blood T cell repertoires in COVID-19.

The V and J genes are TRBV10-3 and TRBJ2-5, with TRBD2 matching 10 bases. This TCR was sampled from a middle-aged man who had recovered from COVID-19. The source material was peripheral blood. The CDR3 region has the DNA TGTGCCATCTCGGAACCGCCTAGCGGGAGAGGGGGAGAGACCCAGTACTTC. Residues: CAISEPPSGRGGETQYF.